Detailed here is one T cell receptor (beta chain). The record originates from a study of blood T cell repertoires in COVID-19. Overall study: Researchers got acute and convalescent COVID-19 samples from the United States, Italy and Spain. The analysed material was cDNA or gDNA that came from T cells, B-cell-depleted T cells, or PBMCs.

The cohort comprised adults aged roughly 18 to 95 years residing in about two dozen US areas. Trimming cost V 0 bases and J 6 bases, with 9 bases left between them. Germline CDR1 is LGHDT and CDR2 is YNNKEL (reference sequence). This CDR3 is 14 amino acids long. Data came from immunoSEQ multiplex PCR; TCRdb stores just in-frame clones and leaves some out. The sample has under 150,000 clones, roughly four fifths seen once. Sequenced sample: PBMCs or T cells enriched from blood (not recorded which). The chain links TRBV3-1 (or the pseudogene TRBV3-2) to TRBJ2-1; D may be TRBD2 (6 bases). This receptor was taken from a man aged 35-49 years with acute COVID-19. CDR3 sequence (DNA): TGTGCCAGCAGCCAAGAGGGGGGAGCCAATGAGCAGTTCTTC. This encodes CASSQEGGANEQFF.